The clone carrying this T cell receptor beta chain was found many times. Its antigen is unidentified. These data come from a study of breast tumors, draining lymph nodes, adjacent tissues. Regarding the study as a whole: Tumor repertoires ranked between lymph nodes and nontumor tissue in diversity, with V and J gene preferences. Luminal-like breast cancer showed significantly greater tumor-nontumor repertoire similarity than basal-like breast cancer did. That most tumor T cells come from lymph nodes remained unproven. The data were judged consistent with most tumor T cells coming from lymph node and expanding in tumor.

MiXCR, run by TCRdb on the multiplex PCR reads, gives a single entry per CDR3 protein. The repertoire holds fewer than 200,000 distinct CDR3 sequences, around a third seen once, with around 4% in the top ten. Samples came from axillary lymph nodes draining the breast cancer. The CDR3 contains 15 residues. The J segment lost 8 bases and the V segment lost 2 bases, leaving 7 bases of the junction unmatched. In germline, CDR1 is SGHTA, CDR2 FQGTGA. The V gene is TRBV7-3, the J gene TRBJ2-3, with 10 nucleotides matching TRBD2. Input material: axillary lymph node tissue. The clonotype comes from a female donor with breast cancer. Some clones in this sample may be carry-over from other donors' samples. The CDR3 loop reads CASSLGSGRAFTQYF. CDR3 sequence (DNA): TGTGCCAGCAGCTTAGGAAGCGGGAGGGCCTTTACGCAGTATTTT. The full variable domain, completed using reference TRBV7-3 and TRBJ2-3, is GAGVSQTPSNKVTEKGKYVELRCDPISGHTALYWYRQSLGQGPEFLIYFQGTGAADDSGLPNDRFFAVRPEGSVSTLKIQRTERGDSAVYLCASSLGSGRAFTQYFGPGTRLTVL.